Each of the 7 T cell receptor beta chains below was sequenced from the same sample in a study of neurological immune-mediated disorders. TCRdb re-analysed the 5' RACE reads in MiXCR, keeping a single row per CDR3 protein. The repertoire includes some 38,000 distinct CDR3 sequences, 3.5% to 4% of them detected once, and about 2.2% sits in the top ten. Material for sequencing was PBMCs. All receptors come from a young man with multiple sclerosis.

This clonotype was detected ten times or more. The junction departs from the called germline gene at one end, perhaps through a read error. The chain employs TRBV7-2 and TRBJ1-6; D not certain. CDR3 length: 12 residues. Germline CDR1 and CDR2: SGHTA and FQGNSA. The CDR3 bases are TGTGCCAGCAGCTTAGACCGATCACCCCTCAACTTT. It specifies CASSLDRSPLNF.

There are many counts of this clonotype. The rearrangement uses TRBV5-1 and TRBJ1-1; unclear D gene. The CDR3 totals 11 residues. V lost 7 bases and J 9 bases, leaving 13 bases between the germline ends. The germline gives CDR1 SGHRS, CDR2 YFSETQ. DNA of the CDR3: TGCGCCAGCGGCACGGGCCTTAAAGCTTTCTTT. It encodes CASGTGLKAFF. Full variable domain (remainder filled in from reference TRBV5-1 and TRBJ1-1): KAGVTQTPRYLIKTRGQQVTLSCSPISGHRSVSWYQQTPGQGLQFLFEYFSETQRNKGNFPGRFSGRQFSNSRSEMNVSTLELGDSALYLCASGTGLKAFFGQGTRLTVV.

This clonotype was counted at least ten times. The genes are TRBV7-2 and TRBJ2-5; no firm D call. CDR1 and CDR2 (germline): SGHTA, FQGNSA. CDR3 length: 15 amino acids. V lost 3 bases, J lost 2 bases, and 13 bases lay in between. The CDR3 spells CASSLGWVAQETQYF. In DNA, the CDR3 is TGTGCCAGCAGCTTGGGGTGGGTCGCGCAAGAGACCCAGTACTTC.

This clonotype was recorded at least ten times. The CDR3 loop is CASSSSGGHTDTQYF. Here the CDR3 DNA reads TGTGCCAGCAGTTCTAGCGGGGGGCACACAGATACGCAGTATTTT. The chain uses TRBV12-3 or TRBV12-4 and TRBJ2-3, with 11 bases that match TRBD2. There are 15 residues in the CDR3. J lost 2 bases, V lost 4 bases, and 2 bases had no gene match.

At least ten counts were recorded for this clonotype. The V call is TRBV3-1, the J call TRBJ2-7; D may be TRBD2 (5 bases). CDR3 length: 15 amino acids. Germline V gene sequence: CDR1 LGHDT, CDR2 YNNKEL (reference sequence). Trimming pared 3 bases from V and 0 bases from J, leaving 12 bases between. DNA for the CDR3: TGTGCCAGCAGCCATCGGGGTCTGGACTCCTACGAGCAGTACTTC. Protein: CASSHRGLDSYEQYF.

This clonotype was counted many times. The rearrangement links TRBV5-6 to TRBJ2-1; D might be TRBD1 or TRBD2, each matching 6 bases. CDR3 length: 15 amino acids. The V and J ends lost 0 bases and 5 bases respectively, with 12 bases between them. Germline-derived CDR1 and CDR2 are SGHDT and YYEEEE. The CDR3 region is CASSLGPGAHNEQFF. The DNA for the CDR3 is TGTGCCAGCAGCTTGGGTCCGGGGGCCCACAATGAGCAGTTCTTC.

This clonotype turned up a few times. This may be a read error: a much more frequent sequence differs by one nucleotide. Because the CDR3 is missing its conserved closing phenylalanine or tryptophan, this is likely a read error. The chain recombines TRBV5-1 with TRBJ1-6; 9 bases map to TRBD1. The trim removed 3 bases at V and 5 bases at J, leaving 3 bases unmatched. Germline V gene data show CDR1 as SGHRS and CDR2 as YFSETQ. The CDR3 contains 15 residues. CDR3 in amino acids: CASSSGQGDNSPLHY. CDR3 DNA sequence: TGCGCCAGCAGCTCGGGACAGGGCGATAATTCACCCCTCCACTAT.